These 7 T cell receptor beta chains were sequenced from one sample in a study of blood T cells in healthy people across ages. Together with a sample-barcoded 5' primer, a J-beta primer mix was included in a second PCR lasting about 6 to 11 cycles. TCRdb re-analysed the 5' RACE reads in MiXCR, keeping a single row per CDR3 protein. The data contain under 800,000 distinct CDR3 sequences, 43% of them singletons. Sequenced sample: blood. These receptors were collected from an older woman in good health.

Details on this clonotype: One end of the junction is discordant with germline, which a read error may explain. The chain joins TRBV28 to TRBJ2-7; 9 bases are shared with TRBD2. This CDR3 contains 16 residues. Germline CDR1 and CDR2: MDHEN and SYDVKM. The CDR3 spells CAGSLGGGRESYEQYF. The DNA for the CDR3 is TGTGCCGGCAGTTTGGGTGGCGGGAGGGAATCCTACGAGCAGTACTTC. The variable domain in full, completed from reference TRBV28 and TRBJ2-7, reads DVKVTQSSRYLVKRTGEKVFLECVQDMDHENMFWYRQDPGLGLRLIYFSYDVKMKEKGDIPEGYSVSREKKERFSLILESASTNQTSMYLCAGSLGGGRESYEQYFGPGTRLTVT.

The rearrangement joins TRBV20-1 to TRBJ2-3; TRBD2 matches 8 bases. This CDR3 comprises 14 residues. Germline trimming cut 6 bases from V and 5 bases from J; bases unmatched to any gene: 10. The germline gives CDR1 DFQATT, CDR2 SNEGSKA (reference sequence). The CDR3 region is CSAGGLGTRDTQYF. The DNA for the CDR3 is TGCAGTGCGGGGGGACTAGGGACGCGAGATACGCAGTATTTT.

The chain has TRBV6-6 and TRBJ2-7, with TRBD1 identical over 7 bases. This CDR3 comprises 15 residues. Germline CDR1 reads MNHNY; CDR2 reads SVGAGI (reference sequence). V lost 2 bases, J lost 0 bases, and 4 bases stayed unmatched. DNA of the CDR3: TGTGCCAGCAGTTACGATTGGGACAGCTCCTACGAGCAGTACTTC. Translation: CASSYDWDSSYEQYF.

The chain recombines TRBV20-1 with TRBJ2-1, with TRBD2 matching 10 bases. The V and J ends lost 5 bases and 1 base, in that order; junction bases with no gene match: 8. The CDR3 consists of 16 residues. CDR1 and CDR2 from the germline V gene are DFQATT and SNEGSKA (reference sequence). The CDR3 DNA is TGCAGTGCTGTCCCTTGGACTAGCGGATCCTACAATGAGCAGTTCTTC. Encoded protein: CSAVPWTSGSYNEQFF.

This clonotype was seen only a few times. The chain links TRBV4-1 to TRBJ2-7; 8 bases line up with TRBD1. V lost 4 bases and J lost 4; bases outside the gene matches: 9. CDR3 length equals 15 residues. Germline V CDR1 and CDR2: MGHRA, YSYEKL. This CDR3 is CASSPAGQGPYEQYF. CDR3 in DNA: TGCGCCAGCAGCCCGGCAGGACAGGGACCATACGAGCAGTACTTC.

This clonotype was observed a handful of times. The chain has TRBV9 and TRBJ2-3, with D unresolved. Trimming took off 0 bases at V and 1 base at J, with 12 bases between the two ends. The CDR3 is made up of 16 amino acids. Germline V gene lookup returns CDR1 SGDLS and CDR2 YYNGEE. CDR3 nucleotides: TGTGCCAGCAGCGTAGAATCCTCGGGCGGCACAGATACGCAGTATTTT. Its protein is CASSVESSGGTDTQYF.

This clonotype occurred a few times. This chain joins TRBV10-3 and TRBJ2-7, with TRBD2 identical over 7 bases. V dropped 6 bases and J dropped 5; count of bases not matched to a gene: 10. Germline values: CDR1 ENHRY, CDR2 SYGVKD. The CDR3 has 14 amino acids. The CDR3 loop reads CAISRAGSFHEQYF. For the CDR3, the DNA is TGTGCCATCAGCCGAGCGGGAAGCTTCCACGAGCAGTACTTC.